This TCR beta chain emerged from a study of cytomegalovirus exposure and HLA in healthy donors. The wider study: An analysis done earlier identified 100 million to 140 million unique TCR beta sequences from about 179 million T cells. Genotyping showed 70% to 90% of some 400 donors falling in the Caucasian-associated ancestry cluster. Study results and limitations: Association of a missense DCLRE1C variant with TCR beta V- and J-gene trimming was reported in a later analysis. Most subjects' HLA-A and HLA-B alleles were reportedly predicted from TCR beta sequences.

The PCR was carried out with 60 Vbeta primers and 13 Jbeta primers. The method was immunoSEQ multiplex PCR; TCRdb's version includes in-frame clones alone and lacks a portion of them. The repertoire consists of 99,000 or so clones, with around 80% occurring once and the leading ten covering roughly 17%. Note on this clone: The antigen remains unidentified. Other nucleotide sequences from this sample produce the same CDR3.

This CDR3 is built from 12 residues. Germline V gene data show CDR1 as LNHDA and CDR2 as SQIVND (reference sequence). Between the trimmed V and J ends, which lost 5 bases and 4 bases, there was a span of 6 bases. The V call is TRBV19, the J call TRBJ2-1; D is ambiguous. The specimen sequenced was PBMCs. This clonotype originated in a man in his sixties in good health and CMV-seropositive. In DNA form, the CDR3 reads TGTGCCAGTAGTTCAGGTTACAATGAGCAGTTCTTC. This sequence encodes CASSSGYNEQFF.